Described below is a single T cell receptor (beta chain) sequence and its context. CDR3 size: 14 residues. Germline V gene sequence: CDR1 LGHDT, CDR2 YNNKEL (reference sequence). Trimming cost V 6 bases and J 0 bases; bases outside gene matches: 4. Libraries were prepared by immunoSEQ multiplex PCR; TCRdb keeps only in-frame clonotypes and omits some of them. The sample contains roughly 84,000 clones, around 90% of which appear only once. The sample is drawn from a study of T cell responses to AZD1222 COVID-19 vaccine. This rearrangement joins TRBV3-1 (or the pseudogene TRBV3-2) to TRBJ1-1; 7 bases align to TRBD1. Sequenced material: peripheral blood, taken on day 0 of AZD1222 vaccination. This TCR derives from an adult in good health. The CDR3 DNA follows: TGTGCCAGCAGGCCGACAGGGATGAACACTGAAGCTTTCTTT. Protein sequence: CASRPTGMNTEAFF.